Following are 27 T cell receptor beta chains from one sample sequenced in a study of identical twins. TCRdb reanalysed the 5' RACE reads using MiXCR and keeps one entry per CDR3 protein. The table has 280,000 or so distinct CDR3 sequences, about 8.9% seen once; the top ten hold over 2%. This sample also appeared in a second study, on yellow fever vaccine responses in identical twins.

The material sequenced was memory (CD45RO+) T cells sorted from blood. These receptor sequences come from a woman aged 18 to 35 in good health.

This clonotype came up many times. The chain combines TRBV20-1 with TRBJ1-1, with a possible D match to TRBD1 (5 bases). Germline values: CDR1 DFQATT, CDR2 SNEGSKA (reference sequence). Trimming removed 4 bases from V and 2 bases from J, with 11 bases in between. The length of the CDR3 is 13 residues. The CDR3 region is CSATGPKNTEAFF. The CDR3 DNA reads as TGCAGTGCTACGGGACCCAAAAACACTGAAGCTTTCTTT.

The chain uses TRBV14 and TRBJ2-7; D is undetermined. This CDR3 is built from 15 residues. Per germline, CDR1 SGHDN and CDR2 FVKESK. V lost 4 bases and J 3 bases, leaving 16 bases between the germline ends. For the CDR3, the DNA is TGTGCCAGCAGCCCCCGGGTAGGGCGGCACTACGAGCAGTACTTC. It yields the protein CASSPRVGRHYEQYF.

This clonotype was picked up many times. The chain uses TRBV7-2 and TRBJ1-1, with D unresolved. CDR3 length: 15 residues. Germline CDR1 SGHTA, CDR2 FQGNSA. Trimming cost V 0 bases and J 3 bases, with 11 bases left between them. The DNA of the CDR3 is TGTGCCAGCAGCTTAGCGTCAGGTGGATACACTGAAGCTTTCTTT. It yields the protein CASSLASGGYTEAFF.

The chain links TRBV12-3 or TRBV12-4 to TRBJ1-5, with D perhaps TRBD1 (5 bases). The CDR3 loop spans 15 amino acids. Trimming took off 3 bases at V and 2 bases at J, with 11 bases between the two ends. CDR3 in amino acids: CASSFAGIGNQPQHF. The CDR3 DNA reads TGTGCCAGCAGTTTTGCAGGGATCGGCAATCAGCCCCAGCATTTT.

This clonotype was seen more than once but under ten times. V and J are TRBV11-2 and TRBJ1-6, with D uncertain. The V and J ends lost 2 bases and 8 bases respectively, with 7 bases between them. The CDR3 sequence is 13 residues long. Germline CDR1 reads SGHAT; CDR2 reads FQNNGV. This chain's CDR3 is CASSLLGYSPLHF. The CDR3, as DNA: TGTGCCAGCAGCTTACTCGGGTATTCACCCCTCCACTTT.

About this clonotype itself: Lacking the conserved final phenylalanine or tryptophan, this CDR3 likely reflects a read error. The chain combines TRBV11-3 with TRBJ2-5; tentatively, D is TRBD1 (5 bases). This CDR3 is built from 15 residues. V was pared by 1 base and J by 2 bases, with 11 bases between. Per germline, CDR1 SGHNT and CDR2 YENEEA. Here the CDR3 reads CASSLGRQLQETQYY. The CDR3 region has the DNA TGTGCCAGCAGCTTAGGGAGACAGTTACAAGAGACCCAGTACTAC.

This clonotype appeared many times. This sequence joins TRBV6-1 and TRBJ1-1; D unresolved. The CDR3 totals 13 residues. The germline V and J ends were trimmed by 7 bases and 3 bases, with 12 bases remaining between them. Germline-derived CDR1 and CDR2 are MNHNS and SASEGT. The CDR3 coding sequence is TGTGCCAGCATCCCTCGGGGTTACACTGAAGCTTTCTTT. This codes for CASIPRGYTEAFF.

Many counts were recorded for this clonotype. The V and J genes are TRBV7-8 and TRBJ2-2; D perhaps matches TRBD2 (6 bases). V lost 2 bases and J lost 1, with 17 bases in between. This CDR3 region has 18 residues. Germline values: CDR1 SGHVS, CDR2 FQNEAQ. The CDR3, as DNA: TGTGCCAGCAGCTTAAGGGCTAGGTTCGGGAGGAACACCGGGGAGCTGTTTTTT. Residues: CASSLRARFGRNTGELFF.

This clonotype came up many times. The chain joins TRBV4-1 to TRBJ1-1; 8 nucleotides line up with TRBD1. V lost 3 bases, J lost 1 base, and 10 bases stayed unmatched. The CDR3 covers 17 residues. CDR1 and CDR2 from the germline V gene are MGHRA and YSYEKL. DNA of the CDR3: TGCGCCAGCAGCCAGACCGACAGGGGAAGTGGGAACACTGAAGCTTTCTTT. It codes for CASSQTDRGSGNTEAFF.

This clonotype was observed a few times. For the CDR3, the DNA is TGCGCCAGCAGCCAAGATCAGGCCATCTACGAGCAGTACTTC. Protein sequence: CASSQDQAIYEQYF. The rearrangement links TRBV4-1 to TRBJ2-7, with no clear D. Trimming pared 0 bases from V and 3 bases from J, leaving 9 bases between. CDR1 and CDR2 from the germline V gene are MGHRA and YSYEKL. There are 14 residues in the CDR3.

This clonotype has a handful of counts. The chain links TRBV6-1 to TRBJ1-4, with D uncertain. CDR1 is MNHNS and CDR2 is SASEGT in the germline V gene. This CDR3 is built from 14 residues. The ends were cut back, 7 bases at V and 0 bases at J, with 9 bases in the middle. The CDR3 here is CASTPLTTNEKLFF. CDR3 nucleotide sequence: TGTGCCAGCACCCCACTCACAACTAATGAAAAACTGTTTTTT.

This clonotype showed up just a few times. The chain is built from TRBV6-1 and TRBJ2-7; possibly TRBD2 for D (6 bases). The CDR3 is made up of 14 amino acids. Trimming cost V 1 base and J 0 bases, with 7 bases left between them. Germline assignment: CDR1 MNHNS and CDR2 SASEGT. The CDR3 protein is CASSEVGGSYEQYV. The CDR3 DNA follows: TGTGCCAGCAGTGAAGTGGGGGGCTCCTACGAGCAGTACGTC.

The genes are TRBV12-3 or TRBV12-4 and TRBJ1-1; D unresolved. V shed 7 bases and J shed 0 bases, with 12 bases lying between them. This CDR3 has 14 amino acids. CDR3 residues: CASIIETMNTEAFF. The CDR3 DNA is TGTGCCAGCATCATTGAGACAATGAACACTGAAGCTTTCTTT.

Notes on this clonotype: A much more abundant neighbour one base away suggests this may be a read error. This sequence joins TRBV24-1 and TRBJ2-1; the D gene could be TRBD1 or TRBD2 (5 bases each). Germline-derived CDR1 and CDR2 are KGHDR and SFDVKD. There are 16 residues in the CDR3. The CDR3 nucleotides read TGTCCCACCAGTGACGTCGGGACGGGCTCCTACAATGAGCAGTTCTTC. This codes for CPTSDVGTGSYNEQFF.

The genes are TRBV15 and TRBJ1-4; perhaps TRBD1 as D (5 bases). The CDR3 runs to 17 residues. The germline V gene encodes CDR1 LNHNV and CDR2 YYDKDF (reference sequence). V dropped 1 base and J dropped 8 bases, with 20 bases sitting between them. The CDR3 DNA reads TGTGCCACCAGCAGAGGTCAAGGGGATAGTTTCCGCGAAAAACTGTTTTTT. It translates to CATSRGQGDSFREKLFF.

V usage is TRBV20-1 and J usage is TRBJ1-1; TRBD1 aligns across 10 bases. J was trimmed by 2 bases and V by 4 bases; bases with no gene match: 4. From germline, CDR1 is DFQATT and CDR2 SNEGSKA (reference sequence). This CDR3 comprises 14 residues. The CDR3 nucleotides read TGCAGTGCTACCGGGACAGGGGCCAACACTGAAGCTTTCTTT. This codes for CSATGTGANTEAFF.

This clonotype was counted between two and nine times. V gene TRBV12-3 or TRBV12-4 combines with J gene TRBJ1-3; 7 nucleotides agree with TRBD1. There are 12 residues in the CDR3. With 8 bases clipped from V and 4 bases from J, the junction kept 2 bases outside the gene matches. CDR3 loop: CASDREGNTIYF. The CDR3 DNA reads as TGTGCCAGCGACAGGGAAGGAAACACCATATATTTT.

Ten or more counts support this clonotype. The CDR3 sequence is CASSFQGVNEKLFF. CDR3 nucleotides: TGTGCCAGCAGTTTTCAGGGAGTGAATGAAAAACTGTTTTTT. The rearrangement uses TRBV12-3 or TRBV12-4 and TRBJ1-4, with D perhaps TRBD1 (5 bases). The CDR3 is made up of 14 amino acids. The V and J ends lost 3 bases and 5 bases respectively, with 10 bases between them.

In its sample, this clonotype was seen many times. This chain connects TRBV5-1 to TRBJ1-6; D is unresolved. V lost 3 bases and J 7 bases, leaving 8 bases between the germline ends. CDR1 SGHRS and CDR2 YFSETQ come from the germline V gene. There are 13 residues in the CDR3. CDR3 nucleotide sequence: TGCGCCAGCAGCTCGGATGGGAATTCACCCCTCCACTTT. Amino acid sequence: CASSSDGNSPLHF.

In its sample, this clonotype was seen a few times. The V gene is TRBV7-3, the J gene TRBJ2-2; 10 bases are shared with TRBD2. The CDR3 consists of 17 residues. After removal of 5 bases from V and 6 bases from J, the junction contained 12 bases not matched to a gene. In germline, CDR1 is SGHTA, CDR2 FQGTGA. DNA of the CDR3: TGTGCCAGCAGCCCAAGACCGAGCGGGAGGGCCTCCGGGGAGCTGTTTTTT. Translation gives CASSPRPSGRASGELFF.

At least ten counts were recorded for this clonotype. The chain has TRBV6-1 and TRBJ2-1; D uncertain. The CDR3 is 15 residues long. Trimming took off 3 bases at V and 0 bases at J, with 9 bases between the two ends. Germline CDR1 MNHNS, CDR2 SASEGT. The CDR3 DNA reads TGTGCCAGCAGTGACGGTGTTAGCTCCTACAATGAGCAGTTCTTC. It specifies CASSDGVSSYNEQFF.

This clonotype was detected only a few times. V gene TRBV12-3 or TRBV12-4 combines with J gene TRBJ1-6, with 7 positions matching TRBD1. This CDR3 has 13 amino acids. The junction had 9 bases not matched to a gene; V was cut back by 5 bases and J by 14 bases. DNA for the CDR3: TGTGCCAGCAGTCTTGACAGGGAGAGGTCCCTCCACTTT. Protein: CASSLDRERSLHF.

V gene TRBV2 combines with J gene TRBJ2-1; D gene ambiguous. This CDR3 has 15 residues. The V gene lost 6 bases and the J gene lost 8 bases, with 20 bases spanning the gap. Germline V gene lookup returns CDR1 SNHLY and CDR2 FYNNEI. CDR3: CASRKPTALSDEQFF. The CDR3 nucleotides read TGTGCCAGCAGGAAACCCACGGCCCTTTCGGATGAGCAGTTCTTC. Combining the CDR3 with reference TRBV2 and TRBJ2-1 gives the whole variable domain EPEVTQTPSHQVTQMGQEVILRCVPISNHLYFYWYRQILGQKVEFLVSFYNNEISEKSEIFDDQFSVERPDGSNFTLKIRSTKLEDSAMYFCASRKPTALSDEQFFGPGTRLTVL.

This clonotype was seen many times. The chain combines TRBV5-1 with TRBJ2-1; D might be TRBD1 (6 bases). Germline CDR1 is SGHRS and CDR2 is YFSETQ. The CDR3 spans 13 residues. Deletions cut 0 bases from V and 9 bases from J, with 10 bases between. The CDR3 DNA reads as TGCGCCAGCAGCTTGGTGGGGGCCGGTGAGCAGTTCTTC. Its protein product is CASSLVGAGEQFF.

V and J are TRBV20-1 and TRBJ2-7; 9 bases align to TRBD2. Per the germline V gene, CDR1 is DFQATT and CDR2 is SNEGSKA (reference sequence). Unmatched junction bases numbered 10, after V lost 3 bases and J lost 7 bases. The CDR3 is 14 amino acids. CDR3 nucleotides: TGCAGTGCTAGCTCGCCTAGCGGGACCTTGGAGCAGTACTTC. Translating gives CSASSPSGTLEQYF.

The chain carries TRBV20-1 and TRBJ2-1, with 14 bases fitting TRBD2. Germline values: CDR1 DFQATT, CDR2 SNEGSKA (reference sequence). Germline trimming cut 3 bases from V and 1 base from J; bases unmatched to any gene: 5. This CDR3 is built from 17 residues. The CDR3 region is CSASTGTSGSSYNEQFF. The CDR3, as DNA: TGCAGTGCTAGTACCGGGACTAGCGGGAGTTCCTACAATGAGCAGTTCTTC.

The table lists this clonotype with many counts. This chain links TRBV7-8 with TRBJ1-3; a possible D gene is TRBD1 (6 bases). Trimming took 6 bases from V and 3 from J, leaving 6 bases between them. CDR1 is SGHVS and CDR2 is FQNEAQ in the germline V gene. The CDR3 sequence is 12 residues long. CDR3: CASRGGGNTIYF. The CDR3 region has the DNA TGTGCCAGCAGAGGGGGTGGAAACACCATATATTTT. Full variable domain (missing parts from reference TRBV7-8 and TRBJ1-3): GAGVSQSPRYKVAKRGQDVALRCDPISGHVSLFWYQQALGQGPEFLTYFQNEAQLDKSGLPSDRFFAERPEGSVSTLKIQRTQQEDSAVYLCASRGGGNTIYFGEGSWLTVV.